The source of this TCR beta chain is a study of shared clonotypes between healthy human individuals. Study conclusions and caveats: Donors were few, which limited the genetic and exposure-history diversity represented. Unshared clonotypes carried lower generation probabilities than those common to all four donors.

Profiling relied on immunoSEQ multiplex PCR, and the TCRdb table lists in-frame clones only, not all of them. In the table there are some 1 million clones, about 75% of which are singletons. A remark on this clone: The antigen is unknown.

Trimming shortened V by 5 bases and J by 4 bases, and 14 bases separated the two germline ends. CDR1 is SGHAT and CDR2 is FQNNGV in the germline V gene. This CDR3 contains 14 residues. All of the donors resided in Nashville, Tennessee, and each was a Caucasian adult. Splitting the CD4+ cells yielded a CD45RA+ naive subset and a CD45RA-negative memory subset. V gene TRBV11-2 combines with J gene TRBJ1-1, with D unclear. Sequenced sample: memory CD4+ T cells sorted from blood. Subset indicated: CD45RA-negative fraction. This TCR derives from a young man in good health. The CDR3 DNA reads TGTGCCAGCAGCCCTGAACGGGGTGGCACTGAAGCTTTCTTT. Protein product: CASSPERGGTEAFF.